This TCR beta chain was sequenced during a study of shared clonotypes between healthy human individuals. Study outcomes and limitations: Having only a few donors restricted how much genetic and exposure-history diversity was captured. Clonotype sharing across several donors was observed for roughly 5% of naive CD4 clonotypes. The authors expected sequencing depth to affect clonotype sharing among donors.

Assay: immunoSEQ multiplex PCR; the TCRdb copy retains only in-frame clones and omits some. The sample gives roughly 2,500,000 clones, 80% to 95% of which show up once; more than 0.35% is in the top ten. This CDR3 has 15 amino acids. To note about this clone: Antigen: not known.

Into CD45RA+ naive and CD45RA-negative memory subsets, the CD4+ cells were split. The TCR was taken from a man aged 18 to 30 in good health. Some clones in this sample may be carry-over from other donors' samples. The V and J genes are TRBV1 and TRBJ2-7. TRBV1 is labeled a pseudogene. Sequenced input: naive CD4+ T cells from PBMCs. Subset described: CD45RA+ positively selected. The CDR3 sequence is CTSSPPSGLTAEQYF. CDR3 coding DNA: TGCACCAGCAGCCCCCCCTCGGGCCTGACGGCCGAGCAGTACTTC.